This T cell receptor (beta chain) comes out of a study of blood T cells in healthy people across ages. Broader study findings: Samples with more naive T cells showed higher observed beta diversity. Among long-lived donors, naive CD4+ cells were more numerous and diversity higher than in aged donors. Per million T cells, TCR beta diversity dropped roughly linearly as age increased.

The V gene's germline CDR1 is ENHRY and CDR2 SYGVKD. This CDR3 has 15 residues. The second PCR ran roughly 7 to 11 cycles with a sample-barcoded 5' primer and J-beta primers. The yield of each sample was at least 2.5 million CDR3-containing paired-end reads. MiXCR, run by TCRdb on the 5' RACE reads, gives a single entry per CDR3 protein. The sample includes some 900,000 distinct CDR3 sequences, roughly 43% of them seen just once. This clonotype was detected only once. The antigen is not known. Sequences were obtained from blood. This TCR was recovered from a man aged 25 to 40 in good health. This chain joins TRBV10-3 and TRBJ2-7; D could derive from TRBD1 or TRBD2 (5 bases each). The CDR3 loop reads CTTGVGERGSYEQYF. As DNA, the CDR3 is TGTACCACCGGGGTAGGGGAAAGAGGATCCTACGAGCAGTACTTC.